The 13 T cell receptor beta chains below come from one sample, sequenced in a study of cytomegalovirus exposure and HLA in healthy donors. PCR primers comprised 60 Vbeta and 13 Jbeta primers. Clones were sequenced by immunoSEQ multiplex PCR, and TCRdb holds only the in-frame ones, with some missing. Of more than 110,000 clones in the sample, 65% to 80% are singletons; the top ten hold about 1.5%. Specimen: PBMCs. The receptors were sampled from a woman aged 25 to 39 in good health and CMV-seronegative.

The V gene is TRBV11-3, the J gene TRBJ1-2, with 7 bases matching TRBD1. Germline V lookup: CDR1 SGHNT, CDR2 YENEEA. Germline trimming cut 4 bases from V and 8 bases from J; bases unmatched to any gene: 10. The CDR3 loop spans 14 amino acids. The CDR3 protein is CASSSDRSSRGYTF. The DNA for the CDR3 is TGTGCCAGCAGCTCGGACAGGTCTTCGAGAGGCTACACCTTC.

This clone was observed a handful of times. The rearrangement links TRBV19 to TRBJ1-2; D not certain. The CDR3 consists of 13 residues. V was trimmed by 1 base and J by 5 bases, leaving 8 bases between them. The germline CDR1 and CDR2 sequences are LNHDA and SQIVND (reference sequence). CDR3 coding DNA: TGTGCCAGTAGTATAGTTGAGGGATATGGCTACACCTTC. This sequence encodes CASSIVEGYGYTF. The whole variable domain, remainder taken from reference TRBV19 and TRBJ1-2, is DGGITQSPKYLFRKEGQNVTLSCEQNLNHDAMYWYRQDPGQGLRLIYYSQIVNDFQKGDIAEGYSVSREKKESFPLTVTSAQKNPTAFYLCASSIVEGYGYTFGSGTRLTVV.

The chain carries TRBV9 and TRBJ2-3; 7 bases align to TRBD1. Losses at the gene ends were 4 bases for V and 4 bases for J; bases not matched to a gene: 12. The CDR3 sequence is 16 residues long. CDR1 is SGDLS and CDR2 is YYNGEE in the germline V gene. The CDR3 DNA reads as TGTGCCAGCAGCCTAGGGGCGACAGGGTGGGCAGATACGCAGTATTTT. The encoded protein is CASSLGATGWADTQYF.

The chain is built from TRBV10-3 and TRBJ2-1; 8 bases map to TRBD1. There are 15 residues in the CDR3. Trimming took 6 bases from V and 5 from J; bases not matched to a gene: 9. The germline CDR1 and CDR2 sequences are ENHRY and SYGVKD. CDR3 region: CAIRTRGTGDNEQFF. In DNA form, the CDR3 reads TGTGCCATCAGGACCCGAGGGACAGGTGACAATGAGCAGTTCTTC.

V gene TRBV2 combines with J gene TRBJ1-1; D is unresolved. The CDR3 loop spans 13 amino acids. V was cut by 3 bases and J by 0 bases, with 5 bases left in between. Germline V gene sequence: CDR1 SNHLY, CDR2 FYNNEI. The CDR3 DNA sequence: TGTGCCAGCAGTGAGGAGGTGAACACTGAAGCTTTCTTT. Translated, it gives CASSEEVNTEAFF.

The chain employs TRBV27 and TRBJ1-5; 8 bases match TRBD1. This CDR3 contains 15 residues. Germline lookup yields CDR1 MNHEY and CDR2 SMNVEV (reference sequence). The J segment lost 2 bases and the V segment lost 3 bases, leaving 3 bases of the junction unmatched. For the CDR3, the DNA is TGTGCCAGCAGTTTTCAGGGGGCGGGCAATCAGCCCCAGCATTTT. It yields the protein CASSFQGAGNQPQHF.

V and J are TRBV6-5 and TRBJ1-1; D unclear. The V and J ends lost 7 bases and 0 bases respectively, with 12 bases between them. Germline V lookup: CDR1 MNHEY, CDR2 SVGAGI. This CDR3 spans 14 amino acids. This CDR3 reads CASNPQRMNTEAFF. The CDR3 DNA follows: TGTGCCAGCAACCCTCAGCGAATGAACACTGAAGCTTTCTTT.

The J gene is TRBJ2-3, the V gene TRBV9; tentative D call: TRBD1 (5 bases). V gave up 0 bases and J gave up 2 bases, with 10 bases separating them. CDR3 length equals 15 residues. Germline V gene data show CDR1 as SGDLS and CDR2 as YYNGEE. The CDR3 bases are TGTGCCAGCAGCGTAGCACAGGTACACACAGATACGCAGTATTTT. Amino acid sequence: CASSVAQVHTDTQYF.

The chain recombines TRBV23-1 with TRBJ2-5; D not certain. TRBV23-1 is marked as an open reading frame, function uncertain. The CDR3 runs to 16 residues. Trimming stripped 2 bases from V and 0 bases from J, with 13 bases between. The CDR3 coding sequence is TGCGCCAGCAGTCAAGTGCAGCGTCCACACCAAGAGACCCAGTACTTC. Translated, it gives CASSQVQRPHQETQYF.

This clone was recorded a few times. V usage is TRBV7-3 and J usage is TRBJ2-1, with a tentative D call TRBD2 (7 bases). Looked up from germline, CDR1 is SGHTA and CDR2 is FQGTGA. CDR3 length: 15 amino acids. V lost 2 bases, J lost 7 bases, and 15 bases lay in between. This chain's CDR3 is CASSLGGGGRNEQFF. In nucleotides, the CDR3 is TGTGCCAGCAGCTTAGGGGGCGGGGGCCGGAATGAGCAGTTCTTC.

This clone has only a few counts. Other nucleotide sequences in the sample specify the same CDR3. V usage is TRBV7-9 and J usage is TRBJ2-5; 9 positions match TRBD1. The V and J ends lost 5 bases and 3 bases, in that order; junction bases with no gene match: 4. Germline lookup yields CDR1 SEHNR and CDR2 FQNEAQ (reference sequence). This CDR3 comprises 14 residues. The CDR3 sequence is CASSPGQGEETQYF. CDR3 DNA: TGTGCCAGCAGCCCGGGACAGGGAGAAGAGACCCAGTACTTC.

This chain links TRBV28 with TRBJ1-2, with 7 bases lining up with TRBD1. With 6 bases clipped from V and 3 bases from J, the junction kept 7 bases outside the gene matches. Germline CDR1 is MDHEN and CDR2 is SYDVKM. This CDR3 spans 14 amino acids. CDR3 nucleotides: TGTGCCAGCAGCAGGGGACAGAGCTACTATGGCTACACCTTC. Amino acids: CASSRGQSYYGYTF.

The chain is built from TRBV27 and TRBJ2-7, with TRBD2 matching 11 bases. The length of the CDR3 is 14 residues. J lost 7 bases, V lost 4 bases, and 6 bases had no gene match. Looked up from germline, CDR1 is MNHEY and CDR2 is SMNVEV (reference sequence). This CDR3 is CASSSGTSGWEQYF. The CDR3 DNA reads as TGTGCCAGCAGTTCCGGGACTAGCGGATGGGAGCAGTACTTC.